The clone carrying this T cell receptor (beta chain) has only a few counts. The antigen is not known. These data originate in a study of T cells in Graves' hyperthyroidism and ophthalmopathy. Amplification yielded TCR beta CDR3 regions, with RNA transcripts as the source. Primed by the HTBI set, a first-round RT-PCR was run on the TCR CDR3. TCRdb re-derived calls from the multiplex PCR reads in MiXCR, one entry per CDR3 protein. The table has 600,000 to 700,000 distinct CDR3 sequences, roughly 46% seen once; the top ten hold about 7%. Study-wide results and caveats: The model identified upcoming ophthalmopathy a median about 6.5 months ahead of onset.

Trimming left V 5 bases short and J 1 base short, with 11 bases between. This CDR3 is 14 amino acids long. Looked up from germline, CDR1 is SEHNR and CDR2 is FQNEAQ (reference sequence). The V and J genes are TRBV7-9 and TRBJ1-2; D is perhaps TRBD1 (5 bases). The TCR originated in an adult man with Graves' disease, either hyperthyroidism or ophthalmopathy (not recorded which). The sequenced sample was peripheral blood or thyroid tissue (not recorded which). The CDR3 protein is CASSRGTFNYGYTF. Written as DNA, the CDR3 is TGTGCCAGCAGCCGAGGGACCTTTAACTATGGCTACACCTTC.